These T cell receptor beta chains were read from a single sample in a study of blood T cell repertoires in COVID-19. Assay used: immunoSEQ multiplex PCR; TCRdb lists only in-frame clones, some missing. The repertoire holds roughly 250,000 clones, about four fifths seen once, with around 4.4% in the top ten. The specimen was peripheral blood. These receptors originate from a man aged 50-59 years with active or convalescent COVID-19. The CDR3 runs from the conserved cysteine through the conserved F or W. Each record gives: D gene, V gene, clone size, J gene, CDR3 protein, CDR3 DNA. D genes are given only for firm matches. Part of the rows lack a size; the others show once, few, many or a class for expanded clones.

>.|TRBV30|.|TRBJ2-7
CAVRQGGPNEQYF
TGTGCCGTCCGCCAGGGAGGACCGAACGAGCAGTACTTC
>TRBD1|TRBV6-5|.|TRBJ1-1
CASSYDRDTEAFF
TGTGCCAGCAGTTACGACAGGGACACTGAAGCTTTCTTT
>.|TRBV6-4|.|TRBJ1-1
CASSRGSNTEAFF
TGTGCCAGCAGTCGGGGGTCGAACACTGAAGCTTTCTTT
>TRBD1|TRBV19|.|TRBJ2-3
CASSIEGQGTDTQYF
TGTGCCAGTAGTATAGAGGGACAGGGCACAGATACGCAGTATTTT
>.|TRBV7-8|few|TRBJ1-4
CASSLVGGATNEKLFF
TGTGCCAGCAGCTTAGTCGGGGGAGCAACTAATGAAAAACTGTTTTTT
>TRBD1|TRBV30|.|TRBJ2-5
CAWSVRGTGPQETQYF
TGTGCCTGGAGTGTACGAGGGACAGGGCCCCAAGAGACCCAGTACTTC
>TRBD2|TRBV7-2|few|TRBJ2-5
CASSSGLAGVQETQYF
TGTGCCAGCAGCTCGGGACTAGCGGGGGTCCAAGAGACCCAGTACTTC
>.|TRBV5-1|.|TRBJ2-2
CASSPSPGLTGELFF
TGCGCCAGCAGCCCCTCCCCAGGGCTTACCGGGGAGCTGTTTTTT
>.|TRBV30|.|TRBJ2-7
CAWSQKGGSGIADEQYF
TGTGCCTGGAGCCAAAAGGGGGGGTCAGGGATAGCGGACGAGCAGTACTTC
>.|TRBV9|once|TRBJ2-3
CASSPPPELNTQYF
TGTGCCAGCAGCCCGCCCCCTGAGTTGAATACGCAGTATTTT
>TRBD1|TRBV6-2/TRBV6-3|.|TRBJ1-6
CASSYLGQGNNSPLHF
TGTGCCAGCAGTTACCTCGGACAGGGGAATAATTCACCCCTCCACTTT
>.|TRBV29-1|.|TRBJ1-2
CSGWGGSYGYTF
TGCAGCGGGTGGGGCGGCTCCTATGGCTACACCTTC
>TRBD2|TRBV18|.|TRBJ2-5
CASSPRVAGGQETQYF
TGTGCCAGCTCACCACGTGTAGCGGGGGGGCAAGAGACCCAGTACTTC
>.|TRBV28|many|TRBJ1-5
CASSFTGISQPQHF
TGTGCCAGCAGTTTCACAGGGATTAGTCAGCCCCAGCATTTT
>TRBD1|TRBV27|few|TRBJ1-1
CASSPSQGVWTEAFF
TGTGCCAGCAGTCCATCCCAGGGGGTCTGGACTGAAGCTTTCTTT
>TRBD1|TRBV29-1|.|TRBJ1-5
CSVRQGGNQPQHF
TGCAGCGTTAGACAGGGTGGCAATCAGCCCCAGCATTTT
>.|TRBV30|few|TRBJ2-7
CAWSVRGTYEQYF
TGTGCCTGGAGTGTACGCGGGACCTACGAGCAGTACTTC
>.|TRBV3-1/TRBV3-2|.|TRBJ1-5
CASSQGRDINQPQHF
TGTGCCAGCAGCCAAGGCAGGGACATTAATCAGCCCCAGCATTTT
>.|TRBV6-5|.|TRBJ2-7
CASSPGWVAYEQYF
TGTGCCAGCAGTCCCGGGTGGGTCGCCTACGAGCAGTACTTC
>.|TRBV19|.|TRBJ1-1
CASSSRRENTEAFF
TGTGCCAGTAGTAGTCGTCGGGAGAACACTGAAGCTTTCTTT
>.|TRBV28|.|TRBJ1-2
CASTQGLINYGYTF
TGTGCCAGCACCCAGGGACTGATTAACTATGGCTACACCTTC
>TRBD1|TRBV19|.|TRBJ1-6
CASSSTPGQGAYSPLHF
TGTGCCAGTAGCTCTACGCCGGGACAGGGGGCTTATTCACCCCTCCACTTT
>.|TRBV7-9|.|TRBJ1-5
CASSPSSNQPQHF
TGTGCCAGCAGTCCATCCAGCAATCAGCCCCAGCATTTT
>.|TRBV2|.|TRBJ2-7
CASRITYEQYF
TGTGCCAGCAGAATCACCTACGAGCAGTACTTC
>.|TRBV7-9|few|TRBJ1-2
CASSLQGFDGYTF
TGTGCCAGCAGCCTACAGGGCTTCGATGGCTACACCTTC
>TRBD1|TRBV5-1|.|TRBJ1-1
CASSPRDRGLRGTEAFF
TGCGCCAGCAGCCCCCGGGACAGGGGCCTTAGGGGCACTGAAGCTTTCTTT
>.|TRBV19|.|TRBJ2-2
CASSTETATPGELFF
TGTGCCAGTAGTACGGAGACAGCTACACCCGGGGAGCTGTTTTTT
>.|TRBV7-9|.|TRBJ1-2
CASSSSAEIVNYGYTF
TGTGCCAGCAGCTCTTCGGCGGAAATTGTCAACTATGGCTACACCTTC
>.|TRBV5-4|.|TRBJ2-2
CASTDQGQGSTGELFF
TGTGCCAGCACCGATCAGGGGCAGGGGTCCACCGGGGAGCTGTTTTTT